These 19 T cell receptor beta chains share one sample of origin, sequenced in a study of T cell responses to AZD1222 COVID-19 vaccine. Clones were read by immunoSEQ multiplex PCR, and TCRdb kept only the in-frame ones, dropping some. The sample includes fewer than 150,000 clones, approximately 90% of them seen just once. Source: peripheral blood, taken on day 0 of AZD1222 vaccination. The receptors here all came from an adult in good health.

This clone was detected a few times. CDR3 DNA sequence: TGTGCCAGCAGCTATATCGGGCAGACCTCTGAAGCTTTCTTT. Translation: CASSYIGQTSEAFF. The V call is TRBV6-5, the J call TRBJ1-1; D not resolved. CDR1 and CDR2 from the germline V gene are MNHEY and SVGAGI. The CDR3 is made up of 14 amino acids. The V and J ends lost 6 bases and 6 bases respectively, with 17 bases between them.

The chain uses TRBV28 and TRBJ2-7; D remains unclear. The CDR3 loop spans 13 amino acids. CDR1 is MDHEN and CDR2 is SYDVKM in the germline V gene. V dropped 5 bases and J dropped 2 bases, with 10 bases sitting between them. The CDR3 DNA reads as TGTGCCAGCAGTGACGACGCCGCCTACGAGCAGTACTTC. Protein sequence: CASSDDAAYEQYF. The whole variable domain, remainder taken from reference TRBV28 and TRBJ2-7, is DVKVTQSSRYLVKRTGEKVFLECVQDMDHENMFWYRQDPGLGLRLIYFSYDVKMKEKGDIPEGYSVSREKKERFSLILESASTNQTSMYLCASSDDAAYEQYFGPGTRLTVT.

In its sample, this clone was seen a few times. The chain couples TRBV7-9 to TRBJ1-2; D not certain. From germline, CDR1 is SEHNR and CDR2 FQNEAQ (reference sequence). This CDR3 has 15 residues. Trimming left V 1 base short and J 3 bases short, with 12 bases between. In nucleotides, the CDR3 is TGTGCCAGCAGCTTAGTGGGGTACGCCGACTATGGCTACACCTTC. It specifies CASSLVGYADYGYTF.

A few counts support this clone. The rearrangement links TRBV15 to TRBJ2-7, with D perhaps matching TRBD1 or TRBD2 (6 bases each). Germline CDR1 LNHNV, CDR2 YYDKDF (reference sequence). The CDR3 runs 14 residues. V was cut by 0 bases and J by 4 bases, with 10 bases left in between. This chain's CDR3 is CATSRDGGRYEQYF. The CDR3 region has the DNA TGTGCCACCAGCAGAGATGGGGGGCGATACGAGCAGTACTTC.

This sequence joins TRBV7-9 and TRBJ2-1; 7 positions match TRBD2. This CDR3 is built from 15 residues. V was clipped by 1 base and J by 5 bases; unmatched bases: 5. Looked up from germline, CDR1 is SEHNR and CDR2 is FQNEAQ (reference sequence). This CDR3 is CASSLGSGGDNEQFF. CDR3 DNA sequence: TGTGCCAGCAGCTTAGGAAGTGGGGGGGACAATGAGCAGTTCTTC.

The chain has TRBV7-2 and TRBJ1-5, with 8 bases fitting TRBD1. This CDR3 has 15 amino acids. CDR1 and CDR2 (germline): SGHTA, FQGNSA. Trimming removed 4 bases from V and 5 bases from J; junction bases left unmatched: 7. CDR3 sequence reads: CASSSAATGDQPQHF. The CDR3, as DNA: TGTGCCAGCAGCTCTGCAGCGACAGGGGATCAGCCCCAGCATTTT.

V usage is TRBV4-1 and J usage is TRBJ2-3; TRBD1 matches 12 bases. Germline CDR1 reads MGHRA; CDR2 reads YSYEKL. There are 16 residues in the CDR3. The V segment lost 1 base and the J segment 4 bases; nucleotides outside the gene matches: 3. CDR3 DNA sequence: TGCGCCAGCAGCCAAGGGGACAGGGGGCTGCCAGATACGCAGTATTTT. Its translation: CASSQGDRGLPDTQYF.

This clone was counted once. V and J are TRBV5-1 and TRBJ1-2; TRBD1 agrees at 8 bases. Germline assignment: CDR1 SGHRS and CDR2 YFSETQ. This CDR3 contains 15 residues. V lost 2 bases, J lost 7 bases, and 10 bases stayed unmatched. CDR3 sequence reads: CASSFADREMSGYTF. The CDR3 DNA sequence: TGCGCCAGCAGCTTCGCGGACAGGGAAATGAGTGGCTACACCTTC.

The V gene is TRBV7-2, the J gene TRBJ2-5; 7 bases match TRBD2. Germline trimming cut 7 bases from V and 5 bases from J; bases unmatched to any gene: 13. The CDR3 loop spans 15 amino acids. Germline V gene sequence: CDR1 SGHTA, CDR2 FQGNSA. CDR3 bases: TGTGCCAGCATGCCTGCGGGGGAGAGAGTGGAGACCCAGTACTTC. Translation gives CASMPAGERVETQYF.

This chain joins TRBV7-3 and TRBJ2-3, with TRBD2 identical over 12 bases. CDR1 is SGHTA, CDR2 FQGTGA, per germline. Trimming cost V 6 bases and J 6 bases; bases outside gene matches: 7. This CDR3 is 15 amino acids long. This CDR3 is CASSPSGGAQDTQYF. In DNA, the CDR3 is TGTGCCAGCAGTCCTAGCGGGGGGGCCCAGGATACGCAGTATTTT.

This clone was counted only a few times. Other DNA sequences in the sample encode the same CDR3. The chain uses TRBV5-1 and TRBJ1-3; tentative D call: TRBD1 (5 bases). The CDR3 covers 13 residues. Trimming removed 4 bases at V and 3 bases at J, with 8 bases between. The germline gives CDR1 SGHRS, CDR2 YFSETQ. The CDR3 coding sequence is TGCGCCAGCAGCCAGGGATATGGAAACACCATATATTTT. Translating gives CASSQGYGNTIYF. Full variable domain (outside the CDR3, taken from reference TRBV5-1 and TRBJ1-3): KAGVTQTPRYLIKTRGQQVTLSCSPISGHRSVSWYQQTPGQGLQFLFEYFSETQRNKGNFPGRFSGRQFSNSRSEMNVSTLELGDSALYLCASSQGYGNTIYFGEGSWLTVV.

The rearrangement joins TRBV13 to TRBJ2-7, with no clear D. The CDR3 is 14 amino acids. V lost 1 base to trimming and J lost 0 bases, with 7 bases between them. CDR1 is PRHDT and CDR2 is FYEKMQ in the germline V gene (reference sequence). The CDR3: CASSLAGPSYEQYF. CDR3 DNA sequence: TGTGCCAGCAGCTTAGCCGGACCCTCCTACGAGCAGTACTTC.

This chain connects TRBV19 to TRBJ1-2; D remains unclear. The CDR3 runs 13 residues. V was shortened by 5 bases and J by 2 bases, with 9 bases between the two germline ends. Germline V gives CDR1 LNHDA, CDR2 SQIVND (reference sequence). This chain's CDR3 is CASSLGWNYGYTF. The CDR3 DNA follows: TGTGCCAGTAGTCTCGGTTGGAACTATGGCTACACCTTC. Full variable domain (outside the CDR3, taken from reference TRBV19 and TRBJ1-2): DGGITQSPKYLFRKEGQNVTLSCEQNLNHDAMYWYRQDPGQGLRLIYYSQIVNDFQKGDIAEGYSVSREKKESFPLTVTSAQKNPTAFYLCASSLGWNYGYTFGSGTRLTVV.

This clone occurred once. The rearrangement uses TRBV21-1 and TRBJ1-5. TRBV21-1 is a pseudogene locus. The CDR3 runs to 15 residues. The CDR3: CASSKRLSLNQPQHF. The CDR3 DNA is TGTGCCAGCAGCAAAAGATTAAGTCTCAATCAGCCCCAGCATTTT.

The chain recombines TRBV2 with TRBJ1-5; 10 nucleotides align to TRBD1. The CDR3 is made up of 15 amino acids. CDR1 is SNHLY, CDR2 FYNNEI, per germline. The V gene end was trimmed by 4 bases and the J gene end by 9 bases; junction bases not matched to a gene: 9. The CDR3, as DNA: TGTGCCAGCAGTGCAGAACCCGGGACAGGGGTGCCCCAGCATTTT. Translation gives CASSAEPGTGVPQHF. Full variable domain (remainder filled in from reference TRBV2 and TRBJ1-5): EPEVTQTPSHQVTQMGQEVILRCVPISNHLYFYWYRQILGQKVEFLVSFYNNEISEKSEIFDDQFSVERPDGSNFTLKIRSTKLEDSAMYFCASSAEPGTGVPQHFGDGTRLSIL.

This clone was seen once. The V call is TRBV19, the J call TRBJ1-4; no firm D call. The CDR3 is made up of 16 amino acids. V was shortened by 3 bases and J by 1 base, with 12 bases between the two germline ends. From germline, CDR1 is LNHDA and CDR2 SQIVND (reference sequence). CDR3 nucleotides: TGTGCCAGTAGTATGACCTCAACCGGAACTAATGAAAAACTGTTTTTT. Translation: CASSMTSTGTNEKLFF.

The chain joins TRBV5-5 to TRBJ2-5; the match to TRBD2 covers 9 bases. This CDR3 contains 16 residues. Trimming took 0 bases from V and 2 from J; bases not matched to a gene: 5. Per the germline V gene, CDR1 is SGHKS and CDR2 is YYEKEE (reference sequence). The CDR3 here is CASSLGVAGAQETQYF. As DNA, the CDR3 is TGTGCCAGCAGCTTGGGAGTAGCGGGGGCACAAGAGACCCAGTACTTC.

The chain uses TRBV27 and TRBJ1-1, with 10 bases identical to TRBD1. With 2 bases clipped from V and 5 bases from J, the junction kept 5 bases outside the gene matches. In germline, CDR1 is MNHEY, CDR2 SMNVEV (reference sequence). This CDR3 has 15 residues. The DNA for the CDR3 is TGTGCCAGCAGTTTACTGGGACAGGGGAGTACTGAAGCTTTCTTT. Amino acid sequence: CASSLLGQGSTEAFF.

V and J are TRBV6-6 and TRBJ2-5; 9 positions match TRBD1. CDR3 size: 16 residues. V lost 3 bases and J lost 5; bases outside the gene matches: 10. CDR1 and CDR2 (germline): MNHNY, SVGAGI (reference sequence). CDR3 in amino acids: CASSYGGTGLRETQYF. CDR3 in DNA: TGTGCCAGCAGTTATGGCGGGACAGGGTTGCGGGAGACCCAGTACTTC.